The 18 T cell receptor beta chains listed next were all sequenced from one sample in a study of somatic mutations in T cells in chronic GVHD. TCRdb's table, derived via immunoSEQ multiplex PCR, lists solely in-frame clones and lacks some. The sample records 13,000 or so clones, around 73% being singletons. Sequenced: Vbeta20-negative CD4+ T cells from blood. Receptors originate from a male patient aged 50 to 59 with chronic graft-versus-host disease. The T cells may come from the graft donor.

This clone was counted once. The gene calls are TRBV21-1 and TRBJ2-7; the DNA was not used to check the table's D call, TRBD2. TRBV21-1 is given as a pseudogene. This CDR3 comprises 17 residues. CDR3 loop: CASSEGLAGDSSYEQYF. The CDR3 DNA is TGTGCCAGCAGCGAGGGACTAGCGGGCGATTCATCCTACGAGCAGTACTTC.

The gene calls are TRBV18 and TRBJ2-3, with TRBD1 matching over 7 bases. The CDR3 has 16 residues. CDR1 is KGHSH and CDR2 is LQKENI in the germline V gene. V shed 0 bases, J shed 3 bases, and the junction held 6 bases outside the gene matches. The CDR3 sequence is CASSPPTSRGTDTQYF. Here the CDR3 DNA reads TGTGCCAGCTCACCACCCACCAGCAGGGGGACAGATACGCAGTATTTT.

The V and J genes are TRBV11-3 and TRBJ2-7, with TRBD1 identical over 7 bases. Losses at the gene ends were 4 bases for V and 1 base for J; bases not matched to a gene: 4. Germline lookup yields CDR1 SGHNT and CDR2 YENEEA. This CDR3 contains 14 residues. The CDR3, as DNA: TGTGCCAGCAGCTCAGGGGGAGAATCCTACGAGCAGTACTTC. Protein sequence: CASSSGGESYEQYF.

The V and J genes are TRBV11-2 and TRBJ1-5, with D possibly matching TRBD1 (6 bases). The CDR3 contains 13 residues. The germline gives CDR1 SGHAT, CDR2 FQNNGV. Trimming removed 0 bases at V and 7 bases at J, with 7 bases between. CDR3 DNA sequence: TGTGCCAGCAGCTTAGACAGGGGACAGCCCCAGCATTTT. It specifies CASSLDRGQPQHF.

On this clone: Distinct nucleotide sequences in the sample also encode this CDR3. V and J are TRBV7-2 and TRBJ1-1; no firm D call. This CDR3 is 13 amino acids long. V was pared by 3 bases and J by 0 bases, with 5 bases between. Germline-derived CDR1 and CDR2 are SGHTA and FQGNSA. CDR3 DNA sequence: TGTGCCAGCAGCTTTTCGGTGAACACTGAAGCTTTCTTT. Its protein product is CASSFSVNTEAFF.

The rearrangement links TRBV6-4 to TRBJ2-1; D perhaps matches TRBD2 (5 bases). CDR3 length: 12 amino acids. Germline CDR1 reads MRHNA; CDR2 reads SNTAGT. The V and J ends lost 2 bases and 8 bases respectively, with 7 bases between them. CDR3 DNA: TGTGCCAGCAGTGACGAGAGGGATGAGCAGTTCTTC. Its translation: CASSDERDEQFF.

The rearrangement uses TRBV9 and TRBJ1-4; D not certain. The CDR3 totals 16 residues. V was trimmed by 2 bases and J by 0 bases, leaving 11 bases between them. Germline V gene data show CDR1 as SGDLS and CDR2 as YYNGEE. The DNA of the CDR3 is TGTGCCAGCAGCGTGGAAGCGGGCGCAACTAATGAAAAACTGTTTTTT. Translated: CASSVEAGATNEKLFF.

The rearrangement uses TRBV6-1 and TRBJ2-1, with D maybe TRBD1 (6 bases). The ends were cut back, 3 bases at V and 2 bases at J, with 11 bases in the middle. CDR1 and CDR2 from the germline V gene are MNHNS and SASEGT. The CDR3 runs to 15 residues. In DNA, the CDR3 is TGTGCCAGCAGTGACGGGACAATTCCCTACAATGAGCAGTTCTTC. Its protein product is CASSDGTIPYNEQFF.

J is TRBJ1-3 and V is TRBV5-5; D uncertain. The germline V gene has CDR1 SGHKS and CDR2 YYEKEE (reference sequence). The CDR3 length is 18 residues. V lost 2 bases, J lost 0 bases, and 18 bases lay in between. Here the CDR3 reads CASSLRREGGSSGNTIYF. The CDR3 DNA reads TGTGCCAGCAGCTTACGGAGGGAGGGAGGAAGCTCTGGAAACACCATATATTTT.

V gene TRBV19 combines with J gene TRBJ1-6; 7 bases match TRBD1. This CDR3 has 14 amino acids. V gave up 6 bases and J gave up 7 bases; unmatched junction bases: 6. The V gene's germline CDR1 is LNHDA and CDR2 SQIVND (reference sequence). For the CDR3, the DNA is TGTGCCAGTAGCCGGACAGGCTGGAATTCACCCCTCCACTTT. It specifies CASSRTGWNSPLHF.

The chain uses TRBV27 and TRBJ1-2, with 11 bases identical to TRBD1. This CDR3 comprises 15 residues. CDR1 MNHEY and CDR2 SMNVEV come from the germline V gene (reference sequence). V lost 3 bases to trimming and J lost 6 bases; unmatched junction nucleotides: 6. CDR3 protein: CASSFIGTGGNGYTF. Here the CDR3 DNA reads TGTGCCAGCAGTTTTATCGGGACAGGGGGAAATGGCTACACCTTC.

This sequence joins TRBV6-1 and TRBJ2-5; perhaps TRBD2 as D (5 bases). The CDR3 covers 15 residues. Looked up from germline, CDR1 is MNHNS and CDR2 is SASEGT. Between the trimmed V and J ends, which lost 7 bases and 2 bases, there was a span of 17 bases. DNA for the CDR3: TGTGCCAGCACTCGGACTCCGGGTTTTCAAGAGACCCAGTACTTC. Residues: CASTRTPGFQETQYF.

The chain employs TRBV5-5 and TRBJ2-7; 9 positions agree with TRBD1. V was clipped by 5 bases and J by 3 bases; unmatched bases: 6. CDR3 length: 14 amino acids. Germline V gene lookup returns CDR1 SGHKS and CDR2 YYEKEE (reference sequence). CDR3 sequence: CASRFGDRDYEQYF. The CDR3 DNA reads as TGTGCCAGCAGGTTTGGGGACAGGGACTACGAGCAGTACTTC.

The chain couples TRBV7-9 to TRBJ1-1; TRBD1 matches 7 bases. This CDR3 has 13 residues. Trimming removed 4 bases from V and 3 bases from J; junction bases left unmatched: 2. CDR1 is SEHNR, CDR2 FQNEAQ, per germline (reference sequence). The CDR3 DNA reads TGTGCCAGCAGCTCACAGGGGTACACTGAAGCTTTCTTT. Its protein is CASSSQGYTEAFF.

This rearrangement joins TRBV15 to TRBJ2-2; 10 bases agree with TRBD2. The V gene end was trimmed by 0 bases and the J gene end by 6 bases; junction bases not matched to a gene: 7. Germline CDR1 and CDR2: LNHNV and YYDKDF (reference sequence). The CDR3 has 17 residues. CDR3 residues: CATSRDAASGGAGELFF. The DNA of the CDR3 is TGTGCCACCAGCAGAGATGCGGCTAGCGGGGGTGCCGGGGAGCTGTTTTTT.

The chain links TRBV27 to TRBJ2-1; 7 positions agree with TRBD1. Germline V lookup: CDR1 MNHEY, CDR2 SMNVEV (reference sequence). The V segment lost 2 bases and the J segment 6 bases; nucleotides outside the gene matches: 10. The length of the CDR3 is 16 residues. The CDR3 protein is CASSLTVQGWVNEQFF. CDR3 bases: TGTGCCAGCAGTTTAACGGTACAGGGGTGGGTCAATGAGCAGTTCTTC.

This chain links TRBV11-2 with TRBJ2-7; 7 positions agree with TRBD1. J was trimmed by 0 bases and V by 0 bases; bases with no gene match: 2. The germline CDR1 and CDR2 sequences are SGHAT and FQNNGV. CDR3 length: 15 residues. CDR3 in DNA: TGTGCCAGCAGCTTAGAGACAGGGAGCTCCTACGAGCAGTACTTC. This translates into CASSLETGSSYEQYF.

The J gene is TRBJ1-3, the V gene TRBV30; no firm D call. Per germline, CDR1 GTSNPN and CDR2 SVGIG (reference sequence). The CDR3 has 14 amino acids. The ends were cut back, 0 bases at V and 2 bases at J, with 8 bases in the middle. This chain's CDR3 is CAWSVLKPGNTIYF. The CDR3 DNA reads TGTGCCTGGAGTGTACTGAAGCCTGGAAACACCATATATTTT.